Each of the 24 T cell receptor beta chains below was sequenced from the same sample in a study of vaccination and CD4 T cells after COVID-19. Sequenced with the Oncomine TCR Beta short-read assay was DNA taken from cultured CD4+ T cells. TCRdb reprocessed the PCR reads with MiXCR, giving one entry per CDR3 protein. This table holds around 15,000 distinct CDR3 sequences, about 50% found once. Treatment of the sample: approximately 11-day PBMC culture with coronavirus spike peptide pools or control peptides (ViraFEST assay). For these TCRs, the target antigens are not known. Sequenced material: CD4+ T cells from blood, cultured in vitro. The receptors were gathered from a human donor who had recovered from COVID-19.

The chain couples TRBV7-2 to TRBJ1-5; unclear D gene. V lost 3 bases and J 2 bases, leaving 11 bases between the germline ends. This CDR3 is 15 amino acids long. Germline-derived CDR1 and CDR2 are SGHTA and FQGNSA. The chain's CDR3 is CASSFGRRGNQPQHF. In DNA form, the CDR3 reads TGTGCCAGCAGCTTTGGCAGAAGGGGCAATCAGCCCCAGCATTTT.

This clonotype has a handful of counts. The chain recombines TRBV19 with TRBJ2-4, with D possibly TRBD1 on 6 matching bases. CDR1 is LNHDA, CDR2 SQIVND, per germline (reference sequence). Trimming removed 5 bases at V and 0 bases at J, with 11 bases between. This CDR3 is built from 15 residues. In DNA form, the CDR3 reads TGTGCCAGTAGTGAGGGACAATTAGCCAAAAACATTCAGTACTTC. The encoded protein is CASSEGQLAKNIQYF. The entire variable domain, with the rest obtained from reference TRBV19 and TRBJ2-4, is as follows: DGGITQSPKYLFRKEGQNVTLSCEQNLNHDAMYWYRQDPGQGLRLIYYSQIVNDFQKGDIAEGYSVSREKKESFPLTVTSAQKNPTAFYLCASSEGQLAKNIQYFGAGTRLSVL.

This rearrangement joins TRBV20-1 to TRBJ1-5, with 7 positions matching TRBD1. Trimming at V came to 5 bases and at J to 1 base, leaving 17 bases not matched to a gene. The CDR3 contains 18 residues. Germline-derived CDR1 and CDR2 are DFQATT and SNEGSKA (reference sequence). The CDR3 region is CSARGRDRRNRSNQPQHF. The CDR3 nucleotides read TGCAGTGCTCGTGGCCGGGACAGAAGAAATAGGAGCAATCAGCCCCAGCATTTT.

By proportion, this clonotype is medium-sized (0.01 to 0.1%). J is TRBJ2-7 and V is TRBV5-6; D gene ambiguous. V was shortened by 0 bases and J by 2 bases, with 15 bases between the two germline ends. CDR1 and CDR2 from the germline V gene are SGHDT and YYEEEE. The CDR3 is 16 residues long. Here the CDR3 reads CASSLVGHEGTYEQYF. The CDR3 DNA sequence: TGTGCCAGCAGCTTGGTGGGCCATGAAGGGACCTACGAGCAGTACTTC.

The CDR3 nucleotides are TGTGCCACCGGCCCGGTCGCGAACACCGGGGAGCTGTTTTTT. It translates to CATGPVANTGELFF. V is TRBV11-2 and J is TRBJ2-2, with D unresolved. This CDR3 is built from 14 residues. Trimming removed 10 bases from V and 0 bases from J, with 12 bases in between. Germline V gene lookup returns CDR1 SGHAT and CDR2 FQNNGV.

J is TRBJ2-1 and V is TRBV12-3 or TRBV12-4; D call uncertain. The CDR3 is 13 amino acids. V gave up 6 bases and J gave up 1 base, with 7 bases separating them. Here the CDR3 reads CASRLSSYNEQFF. The CDR3 region has the DNA TGTGCCAGCAGACTCAGTTCCTACAATGAGCAGTTCTTC.

This chain uses TRBV12-3 or TRBV12-4 with TRBJ2-3, with a possible D match to TRBD1 (5 bases). V shed 3 bases and J shed 0 bases, with 13 bases lying between them. The CDR3 runs 16 residues. The CDR3 DNA sequence: TGTGCCAGCAGTTTCGGGCTCAGGACAAGCACAGATACGCAGTATTTT. Protein: CASSFGLRTSTDTQYF.

This clonotype was detected a few times. This chain joins TRBV6-1 and TRBJ1-1, with D possibly matching TRBD1 (5 bases). CDR3 length equals 13 residues. In germline, CDR1 is MNHNS, CDR2 SASEGT. The V end was cut by 4 bases, the J end by 5 bases, with 11 bases between. The CDR3 sequence is CASSGRVGTEAFF. CDR3 coding DNA: TGTGCCAGCAGTGGCAGGGTCGGAACTGAAGCTTTCTTT.

The chain links TRBV6-1 to TRBJ2-3, with unresolved D. The CDR3 extends over 16 amino acids. Germline V gene data show CDR1 as MNHNS and CDR2 as SASEGT. With 6 bases removed from V and 3 bases from J, the gap between germline ends came to 19 bases. The CDR3 loop reads CASRPYPPLGTDTQYF. In nucleotides, the CDR3 is TGTGCCAGCAGGCCATACCCCCCGCTAGGGACAGATACGCAGTATTTT.

The chain uses TRBV4-1 and TRBJ1-1, with unresolved D. The length of the CDR3 is 14 residues. The ends were cut back, 1 base at V and 4 bases at J, with 10 bases in the middle. The germline gives CDR1 MGHRA, CDR2 YSYEKL. The CDR3 reads CASSQVLLGTEAFF. CDR3 nucleotide sequence: TGCGCCAGCAGCCAAGTCCTCCTGGGCACTGAAGCTTTCTTT.

This clonotype was observed a few times. The chain combines TRBV7-9 with TRBJ2-7; D gene uncertain. Germline values: CDR1 SEHNR, CDR2 FQNEAQ (reference sequence). The CDR3 extends over 12 amino acids. V lost 5 bases and J lost 10, with 15 bases in between. CDR3 DNA: TGTGCCAGCAGCCCCTCGGACCTGGGACAGTACTTC. Its translation: CASSPSDLGQYF.

This chain uses TRBV19 with TRBJ2-2; 8 positions agree with TRBD1. Unmatched junction bases numbered 3, after V lost 8 bases and J lost 4 bases. Germline lookup yields CDR1 LNHDA and CDR2 SQIVND (reference sequence). This CDR3 comprises 13 residues. CDR3 in DNA: TGTGCCAGTGGGGACAGGTTCACCGGGGAGCTGTTTTTT. Translating gives CASGDRFTGELFF. The complete variable domain, with remaining parts taken from reference TRBV19 and TRBJ2-2, reads DGGITQSPKYLFRKEGQNVTLSCEQNLNHDAMYWYRQDPGQGLRLIYYSQIVNDFQKGDIAEGYSVSREKKESFPLTVTSAQKNPTAFYLCASGDRFTGELFFGEGSRLTVL.

This clonotype is judged medium-sized. Here the CDR3 reads CASGDREGNTEAFF. In nucleotides, the CDR3 is TGTGCCAGCGGAGACAGGGAAGGAAACACTGAAGCTTTCTTT. The chain recombines TRBV7-8 with TRBJ1-1, with 7 nucleotides matching TRBD1. Germline V gives CDR1 SGHVS, CDR2 FQNEAQ. The CDR3 totals 14 residues. The trim removed 8 bases at V and 2 bases at J, leaving 8 bases unmatched.

This clonotype was seen once. The chain recombines TRBV6-2 or TRBV6-3 with TRBJ2-3; tentative D call: TRBD2 (6 bases). There are 16 residues in the CDR3. CDR1 and CDR2 (germline): MNHEY, SVGEGT. V gave up 6 bases and J gave up 6 bases, with 22 bases separating them. DNA for the CDR3: TGTGCCAGCAGGAACCTGCCCCTCCGGGGGTTCGATACGCAGTATTTT. As protein: CASRNLPLRGFDTQYF.

This sequence joins TRBV27 and TRBJ1-2, with 8 bases aligning to TRBD1. This CDR3 comprises 15 residues. V dropped 5 bases and J dropped 8; count of bases not matched to a gene: 13. The germline CDR1 and CDR2 sequences are MNHEY and SMNVEV (reference sequence). In DNA form, the CDR3 reads TGTGCCAGCAGTCCTGGACAGGGTGGGCATCGGGGCTACACCTTC. Protein sequence: CASSPGQGGHRGYTF.

This CDR3 reads CASNRRGYGYTF. Written as DNA, the CDR3 is TGTGCCAGCAACAGGAGGGGCTATGGCTACACCTTC. The V gene is TRBV2, the J gene TRBJ1-2; weak D call: TRBD1 (5 bases). V lost 7 bases to trimming and J lost 4 bases, with 10 bases between them. This CDR3 comprises 12 residues. The germline gives CDR1 SNHLY, CDR2 FYNNEI.

The V and J genes are TRBV28 and TRBJ1-1; 7 positions match TRBD1. Germline V gene sequence: CDR1 MDHEN, CDR2 SYDVKM. The J segment lost 0 bases and the V segment lost 5 bases, leaving 3 bases of the junction unmatched. The CDR3 has 14 residues. CDR3 sequence: CASSTGQVNTEAFF. CDR3 nucleotide sequence: TGTGCCAGCAGTACCGGACAGGTGAACACTGAAGCTTTCTTT.

Here the CDR3 DNA reads TGTGCCAGCAGCTTTCCCGGGGCCAGCTACGAGCAGTACTTC. It yields the protein CASSFPGASYEQYF. This chain uses TRBV7-9 with TRBJ2-7, with D perhaps given as TRBD1 or TRBD2 (5 bases each). The CDR3 is 14 residues long. The germline CDR1 and CDR2 sequences are SEHNR and FQNEAQ (reference sequence). The V end lost 3 bases, the J end lost 3 bases, and 12 bases lay between the germline ends.

This clonotype was counted between two and nine times. The chain uses TRBV18 and TRBJ1-2, with no clear D. This CDR3 contains 13 residues. V dropped 1 base and J dropped 1 base, with 4 bases sitting between them. Germline-derived CDR1 and CDR2 are KGHSH and LQKENI. The CDR3 protein is CASSPQHNYGYTF. The CDR3 DNA sequence: TGTGCCAGCTCACCACAGCATAACTATGGCTACACCTTC.

The chain joins TRBV19 to TRBJ1-1; a weak D match, TRBD1 (5 bases). The CDR3 is 14 residues long. Germline V gives CDR1 LNHDA, CDR2 SQIVND (reference sequence). The V and J ends lost 3 bases and 4 bases respectively, with 12 bases between them. The CDR3 loop reads CASSIRGDITEAFF. In nucleotides, the CDR3 is TGTGCCAGTAGTATTAGGGGTGATATCACTGAAGCTTTCTTT.

The rearrangement uses TRBV27 and TRBJ2-7; 7 bases match TRBD1. V lost 3 bases to trimming and J lost 9 bases; unmatched junction nucleotides: 8. The germline V gene has CDR1 MNHEY and CDR2 SMNVEV (reference sequence). This CDR3 is built from 13 residues. CDR3 protein: CASSFRGQGAQYF. The CDR3 nucleotides read TGTGCCAGCAGTTTTAGGGGGCAAGGGGCGCAGTACTTC.

This chain joins TRBV7-8 and TRBJ1-2; 8 nucleotides align to TRBD1. Germline V CDR1 and CDR2: SGHVS, FQNEAQ. Trimming removed 4 bases from V and 4 bases from J; junction bases left unmatched: 5. CDR3 length: 14 amino acids. The CDR3 DNA is TGTGCCAGCAGCTCTAGGACAGGGCCCTATGGCTACACCTTC. Protein sequence: CASSSRTGPYGYTF.

The rearrangement links TRBV20-1 to TRBJ2-5; maybe TRBD1 (6 bases). The length of the CDR3 is 11 residues. Germline V gene sequence: CDR1 DFQATT, CDR2 SNEGSKA (reference sequence). The ends were cut back, 3 bases at V and 5 bases at J, with 7 bases in the middle. The CDR3 DNA reads as TGCAGTGCTAGGGGGGCTGAGACCCAGTACTTC. Translating gives CSARGAETQYF.

This clonotype was detected only a few times. V usage is TRBV7-2 and J usage is TRBJ1-1; D is possibly TRBD1 (5 bases). Germline V gives CDR1 SGHTA, CDR2 FQGNSA. CDR3 length: 13 amino acids. The V end lost 6 bases, the J end lost 4 bases, and 12 bases lay between the germline ends. CDR3 sequence (DNA): TGTGCCAGCAGTAACTTCGGGGGCACTGAAGCTTTCTTT. This codes for CASSNFGGTEAFF.